These 23 T cell receptor beta chains originate from one sample sequenced in a study of T cell responses to AZD1222 COVID-19 vaccine. The repertoire was sequenced with immunoSEQ multiplex PCR; TCRdb's copy has only in-frame clones and lacks some. The sample lists 130,000 to 150,000 clones, about 87% seen once, with approximately 16% in the top ten. The specimen comprised peripheral blood, sampled on day 0 of AZD1222 vaccination. Receptors originate from an adult in good health.

This sequence joins TRBV7-9 and TRBJ1-1; D unclear. The V gene lost 4 bases and the J gene lost 4 bases, with 10 bases spanning the gap. Germline values: CDR1 SEHNR, CDR2 FQNEAQ (reference sequence). CDR3 length equals 13 residues. The CDR3 spells CASSSPVVTEAFF. The CDR3 DNA reads as TGTGCCAGCAGCTCCCCCGTTGTCACTGAAGCTTTCTTT.

The chain carries TRBV4-2 and TRBJ1-2, with a weak D call TRBD1 (6 bases). CDR1 and CDR2 (germline): LGHNA, YNFKEQ. Trimming pared 0 bases from V and 2 bases from J, leaving 10 bases between. The CDR3 has 15 amino acids. CDR3 in amino acids: CASSQDNRDNYGYTF. CDR3 nucleotides: TGTGCCAGCAGCCAAGATAACAGGGACAACTATGGCTACACCTTC.

V and J are TRBV6-6 and TRBJ1-2, with 7 bases aligning to TRBD1. This CDR3 spans 13 amino acids. The junction had 10 bases not matched to a gene; V was cut back by 7 bases and J by 8 bases. Germline CDR1 reads MNHNY; CDR2 reads SVGAGI (reference sequence). The CDR3 region is CASTRLEGQGYTF. CDR3 bases: TGTGCCAGCACTCGCCTGGAGGGACAGGGCTACACCTTC.

J is TRBJ2-1 and V is TRBV6-2 or TRBV6-3; the match to TRBD2 covers 8 bases. Looked up from germline, CDR1 is MNHEY and CDR2 is SVGEGT. V trimming: 2 bases; J trimming: 5 bases; junction bases outside the gene matches: 5. The CDR3 loop spans 15 amino acids. The CDR3 sequence is CASSYVRGADNEQFF. In DNA form, the CDR3 reads TGTGCCAGCAGTTACGTGCGGGGGGCCGACAATGAGCAGTTCTTC.

This chain links TRBV7-2 with TRBJ1-2; 7 nucleotides align to TRBD1. Germline loops: CDR1 SGHTA, CDR2 FQGNSA. Trimming at V came to 3 bases and at J to 0 bases, leaving 13 bases not matched to a gene. This CDR3 spans 18 amino acids. The CDR3 loop reads CASSFRRTGARANYGYTF. The CDR3 DNA sequence: TGTGCCAGCAGCTTTAGAAGGACAGGCGCCCGAGCTAACTATGGCTACACCTTC.

Many counts were recorded for this clone. The V gene is TRBV6-5, the J gene TRBJ1-2; 7 bases map to TRBD1. The V segment lost 5 bases and the J segment 3 bases; nucleotides outside the gene matches: 9. CDR3 length: 15 residues. The V gene's germline CDR1 is MNHEY and CDR2 SVGAGI. Here the CDR3 reads CASSQVDRSDYGYTF. CDR3 sequence (DNA): TGTGCCAGCAGTCAGGTGGACAGGTCGGACTATGGCTACACCTTC.

The chain is built from TRBV18 and TRBJ1-2; D remains unclear. Germline loops: CDR1 KGHSH, CDR2 LQKENI. V was cut by 7 bases and J by 6 bases, with 15 bases left in between. The length of the CDR3 is 13 residues. The CDR3 region is CASLLGKINGYTF. DNA for the CDR3: TGTGCCAGCTTGCTGGGCAAGATCAATGGCTACACCTTC.

The chain couples TRBV7-2 to TRBJ1-6; 11 bases align to TRBD1. The trim removed 5 bases at V and 9 bases at J, leaving 6 bases unmatched. The germline CDR1 and CDR2 sequences are SGHTA and FQGNSA. The length of the CDR3 is 15 residues. This CDR3 is CASSPPGTGGSPLHF. DNA of the CDR3: TGTGCCAGCAGCCCACCCGGGACAGGGGGTTCACCCCTCCACTTT.

The rearrangement joins TRBV21-1 to TRBJ1-1; TRBD1 reflects the table's D call only, with no check against the DNA. TRBV21-1 is assigned pseudogene status. The CDR3 runs to 15 residues. As DNA, the CDR3 is TGTGCCAGCAGCGGAACAAAATGGGACAGTTCGGGGGCTTTCTTT. Amino acids: CASSGTKWDSSGAFF.

This chain links TRBV6-2 or TRBV6-3 with TRBJ1-2; D remains ambiguous. The CDR3 totals 13 residues. The V gene's germline CDR1 is MNHEY and CDR2 SVGEGT. With 10 bases removed from V and 3 bases from J, the gap between germline ends came to 15 bases. In DNA, the CDR3 is TGTGCCACCTGCCCCGGGAGGGACTATGGCTACACCTTC. Its translation: CATCPGRDYGYTF.

The chain employs TRBV2 and TRBJ1-6; no firm D call. CDR3 size: 13 residues. Germline V lookup: CDR1 SNHLY, CDR2 FYNNEI. Trimming pared 10 bases from V and 6 bases from J, leaving 13 bases between. CDR3 bases: TGTGCCACCCTTGGGGTTGCTAATTCACCCCTCCACTTT. This gives the protein CATLGVANSPLHF. Looking up the rest from reference TRBV2 and TRBJ1-6 gives the full variable domain: EPEVTQTPSHQVTQMGQEVILRCVPISNHLYFYWYRQILGQKVEFLVSFYNNEISEKSEIFDDQFSVERPDGSNFTLKIRSTKLEDSAMYFCATLGVANSPLHFGNGTRLTVT.

J is TRBJ1-1 and V is TRBV5-4, with TRBD1 as a possible D gene (5 bases). The V end lost 4 bases, the J end lost 6 bases, and 7 bases lay between the germline ends. This CDR3 is 11 amino acids long. Looked up from germline, CDR1 is SGHNT and CDR2 is YYREEE (reference sequence). The CDR3 spells CASSTQAEAFF. CDR3 DNA: TGTGCCAGCAGCACACAGGCTGAAGCTTTCTTT.

This chain links TRBV29-1 with TRBJ1-1, with D perhaps TRBD1 (5 bases). This CDR3 has 14 amino acids. CDR1 is SQVTM and CDR2 is ANQGSEA in the germline V gene. V was clipped by 3 bases and J by 1 base, with 12 bases between them. The CDR3 sequence: CSVDRDPGNTEAFF. The CDR3 coding sequence is TGCAGCGTTGACCGGGACCCCGGGAACACTGAAGCTTTCTTT.

This clone showed up just a few times. The chain links TRBV6-5 to TRBJ2-1; D is unclear. The CDR3 loop spans 13 amino acids. Germline V CDR1 and CDR2: MNHEY, SVGAGI. Deletions cut 0 bases from V and 5 bases from J, with 5 bases between. CDR3 amino acids: CASSYSGNNEQFF. The CDR3 nucleotides are TGTGCCAGCAGTTACTCGGGGAACAATGAGCAGTTCTTC.

This clone occurred a few times. The J gene is TRBJ2-5, the V gene TRBV28; D gene ambiguous. The CDR3 loop spans 13 amino acids. Germline V gene lookup returns CDR1 MDHEN and CDR2 SYDVKM. V lost 5 bases and J lost 5, with 12 bases in between. CDR3 protein: CASSPPATETQYF. The CDR3 region has the DNA TGTGCCAGCAGTCCCCCAGCCACCGAGACCCAGTACTTC. The full variable domain, in which reference TRBV28 and TRBJ2-5 provide the parts outside the CDR3, is DVKVTQSSRYLVKRTGEKVFLECVQDMDHENMFWYRQDPGLGLRLIYFSYDVKMKEKGDIPEGYSVSREKKERFSLILESASTNQTSMYLCASSPPATETQYFGPGTRLLVL.

The gene calls are TRBV19 and TRBJ1-2; no definite D call. CDR3 length equals 14 residues. Germline CDR1 LNHDA, CDR2 SQIVND (reference sequence). V was clipped by 1 base and J by 0 bases, with 6 bases between them. CDR3 amino acids: CASSIGVANYGYTF. The DNA for the CDR3 is TGTGCCAGTAGTATAGGGGTAGCTAACTATGGCTACACCTTC.

The rearrangement joins TRBV15 to TRBJ2-7, with D perhaps TRBD2 (5 bases). Germline CDR1 LNHNV, CDR2 YYDKDF (reference sequence). This CDR3 is 14 amino acids long. V lost 0 bases and J lost 3, with 9 bases in between. The CDR3 loop reads CATSRDGRDYEQYF. The DNA for the CDR3 is TGTGCCACCAGCAGAGACGGCCGGGACTACGAGCAGTACTTC.

The V and J genes are TRBV28 and TRBJ1-5, with no clear D. CDR1 and CDR2 (germline): MDHEN, SYDVKM. The CDR3 is 14 amino acids. The V end was cut by 10 bases, the J end by 1 base, with 14 bases between. The CDR3 sequence: CATTRGTSNQPQHF. The CDR3 nucleotides are TGTGCCACCACACGCGGTACGAGCAATCAGCCCCAGCATTTT. Variable domain in full (rest from reference TRBV28 and TRBJ1-5): DVKVTQSSRYLVKRTGEKVFLECVQDMDHENMFWYRQDPGLGLRLIYFSYDVKMKEKGDIPEGYSVSREKKERFSLILESASTNQTSMYLCATTRGTSNQPQHFGDGTRLSIL.

The rearrangement joins TRBV5-1 to TRBJ1-3, with TRBD1 matching 8 bases. The junction had 6 bases not matched to a gene; V was cut back by 4 bases and J by 3 bases. The CDR3 contains 15 residues. The V gene's germline CDR1 is SGHRS and CDR2 YFSETQ. Here the CDR3 reads CASSPRTGFGNTIYF. CDR3 bases: TGCGCCAGCAGCCCCAGGACAGGGTTTGGAAACACCATATATTTT.

The chain uses TRBV18 and TRBJ2-7; D may be TRBD1 or TRBD2 (5 bases each). V was pared by 5 bases and J by 3 bases, with 17 bases between. This CDR3 has 15 residues. Germline CDR1 reads KGHSH; CDR2 reads LQKENI. CDR3 coding DNA: TGTGCCAGCTCAGACATTGGGGGACCCAACTACGAGCAGTACTTC. This translates into CASSDIGGPNYEQYF.

J is TRBJ2-5 and V is TRBV5-8; D not resolved. The CDR3 covers 12 residues. The V gene lost 4 bases and the J gene lost 2 bases, with 6 bases spanning the gap. CDR1 SGHTS and CDR2 YDEGEE come from the germline V gene. The CDR3, as DNA: TGTGCCAGCAGCGAGAGACAAGAGACCCAGTACTTC. It translates to CASSERQETQYF.

The chain has TRBV20-1 and TRBJ1-2; D remains unclear. In germline, CDR1 is DFQATT, CDR2 SNEGSKA (reference sequence). This CDR3 is 10 amino acids long. The V end was cut by 4 bases, the J end by 5 bases, with 5 bases between. The CDR3 spells CSAIEYGYTF. Here the CDR3 DNA reads TGCAGTGCTATCGAGTATGGCTACACCTTC.

The V call is TRBV14, the J call TRBJ1-1, with D hard to call. V lost 1 base and J 5 bases, leaving 5 bases between the germline ends. Germline V CDR1 and CDR2: SGHDN, FVKESK. This CDR3 region has 12 residues. The CDR3 bases are TGTGCCAGCAGCCAAGTGAGGACTGAAGCTTTCTTT. Its translation: CASSQVRTEAFF.